What follows is one T cell receptor (beta chain) and its context. Its cognate antigen has yet to be identified. Within one base of it there is no much larger clone, and no base qualities were kept. These data are taken from a study of T cells in localized non-small cell lung cancer (dated by TCRdb to between 2020 and 2021). A note on the overall study: The study analyzed T cell repertoires of about 230 early-stage NSCLC patients, comparing tumors and uninvolved tumor-adjacent lungs. Of the NSCLC patients, fewer than 150 were male and approximately 110 were female, and the mean age was roughly 61 years. The cohort comprised approximately 240 treatment-naïve NSCLC patients with resected, localized lung tumors.

CDR1 and CDR2 (SGHRS, YFSETQ) derive from the germline V gene. Trimmed from V: 6 bases; trimmed from J: 4 bases; junction bases lacking a gene match: 12. Measured from the cysteine to the phenylalanine, the CDR3 is 15 residues long. Here the CDR3 DNA is all that survives: 45 bases in frame from base 1. TCR beta CDR3 regions were sequenced from DNA using the immunoSEQ Assay. In the paper's pipeline: T cell density was computed as TCR beta template counts normalized to usable DNA estimated by amplifying housekeeping genes. The preseqR package was used to estimate richness by extrapolating to 400,000 templates for PBMC samples and to 120,000 templates for tissue samples. Clonality was taken to be one minus Pielou's evenness. Differential abundance testing on productive amino-acid clonotypes, with a minimum total count of 5 and an alpha of 0.1, was used to identify tissue-enriched TCRs. The Jaccard Index and the Morisita Overlap Index were used to measure repertoire overlap between compartments. GLIPH grouped TCR beta CDR3s together with public tetramer-defined viral CDR3s, and a viral motif had to include at least three viral sequences and show V-gene enrichment. TCRdb re-hosts the immuneACCESS table, in-frame sequences only. Its copies lack some clones; in the studies checked, an unresolved V gene accounts for under half of them, and the cause for the rest is not known. V, J and clone size are taken as reported in that table, and D and trimming were inferred from the DNA itself. The sample yields about 55,000 clones; roughly 83% were counted once. The ten largest clones capture approximately 18% of the sample.

On the study overall, not on this receptor specifically: Higher T cell density in blood was associated with longer overall survival, whereas higher clonality in adjacent lung was associated with shorter survival. A median of around 60 of the top 100 tumor clones turned up in the paired uninvolved adjacent lung, and some 28 of those clones also ranked among the top 100 of that same adjacent lung. Since the design was exploratory, TCR variables were selected using unadjusted p-values with no false-discovery rate correction. Because multi-region tumor sequencing was not done, intratumor heterogeneity could not be ruled out. Uninvolved tumor-adjacent lung showed the highest T cell clonality, higher than tumor, which suggests more focused antigenic responses in the uninvolved tumor-adjacent lung.

At diagnosis, tumor, uninvolved tumor-adjacent lung and peripheral blood were collected and then preserved as a mix of FFPE and fresh-frozen material. For TCR repertoire profiling, blood samples were analyzed in the form of peripheral blood mononuclear cells. Sequenced material: peripheral blood mononuclear cells, taken before any cancer treatment. This chain joins TRBV5-1 to TRBJ2-5, with 7 bases matching TRBD2. This TCR was sampled from a man aged 40 to 75 with stage III lung adenocarcinoma. The CDR3 protein: CASTWGRGGPETQYF. In nucleotides, the sequence is TGCGCCAGCACCTGGGGGAGGGGCGGCCCAGAGACCCAGTACTTC.